These 27 T cell receptor beta chains were sequenced from one sample in a study of blood T cell repertoires in COVID-19. Sequenced by immunoSEQ multiplex PCR; TCRdb stores in-frame clones only, minus some. The repertoire holds hundreds of thousands of clones, approximately 90% seen once, with 1.4% to 1.5% in the top ten. The source material was peripheral blood. Every receptor here comes from a young woman with active or convalescent COVID-19.

In the case of this clone: The same CDR3 can be traced to other DNA sequences in this sample. The gene calls are TRBV5-4 and TRBJ2-1; no clear D gene. CDR3 length: 11 residues. CDR1 is SGHNT, CDR2 YYREEE, per germline (reference sequence). V was shortened by 0 bases and J by 9 bases, with 4 bases between the two germline ends. This chain's CDR3 is CASSLELEQFF. CDR3 nucleotide sequence: TGTGCCAGCAGCTTGGAGCTTGAGCAGTTCTTC.

The V and J genes are TRBV5-4 and TRBJ2-5; 10 nucleotides align to TRBD1. This CDR3 spans 15 amino acids. Germline loops: CDR1 SGHNT, CDR2 YYREEE (reference sequence). J lost 5 bases, V lost 4 bases, and 8 bases had no gene match. The CDR3 is CASSLVGTGAETQYF. The CDR3 region has the DNA TGTGCCAGCAGCCTGGTTGGGACAGGGGCCGAGACCCAGTACTTC. Filled out from reference TRBV5-4 and TRBJ2-5, the complete variable domain reads ETGVTQSPTHLIKTRGQQVTLRCSSQSGHNTVSWYQQALGQGPQFIFQYYREEENGRGNFPPRFSGLQFPNYSSELNVNALELDDSALYLCASSLVGTGAETQYFGPGTRLLVL.

This clone was recorded a few times. V is TRBV2 and J is TRBJ2-7; tentative D call: TRBD1 (5 bases). The CDR3 contains 15 residues. The V gene lost 2 bases and the J gene lost 0 bases, with 11 bases spanning the gap. Germline loops: CDR1 SNHLY, CDR2 FYNNEI. The CDR3 sequence: CASSESVRASYEQYF. For the CDR3, the DNA is TGTGCCAGCAGTGAAAGTGTCAGGGCCTCCTACGAGCAGTACTTC.

V and J are TRBV4-1 and TRBJ2-1, with TRBD2 matching 7 bases. The CDR3 loop spans 19 amino acids. Germline V gene lookup returns CDR1 MGHRA and CDR2 YSYEKL. V was pared by 2 bases and J by 6 bases, with 19 bases of the junction left unmatched. DNA for the CDR3: TGCGCCAGCAGCCAAATCGCTGGGGGAGGGACTCAGTCGGGCAATGAGCAGTTCTTC. This codes for CASSQIAGGGTQSGNEQFF.

This clone was counted between two and nine times. The chain employs TRBV5-1 and TRBJ1-1; 9 nucleotides match TRBD1. J lost 0 bases, V lost 4 bases, and 10 bases had no gene match. The germline V gene encodes CDR1 SGHRS and CDR2 YFSETQ. The CDR3 consists of 17 residues. CDR3 coding DNA: TGCGCCAGCAGCCCCATCGGGACAGGGCAAATGAACACTGAAGCTTTCTTT. It specifies CASSPIGTGQMNTEAFF.

The J gene is TRBJ2-2, the V gene TRBV3-1 (or the pseudogene TRBV3-2), with 7 bases lining up with TRBD2. Trimming removed 4 bases from V and 6 bases from J; junction bases left unmatched: 11. The length of the CDR3 is 16 residues. The germline gives CDR1 LGHDT, CDR2 YNNKEL (reference sequence). The CDR3 sequence: CASSPVGGGAAGELFF. CDR3 nucleotide sequence: TGTGCCAGCAGCCCTGTCGGCGGGGGAGCGGCCGGGGAGCTGTTTTTT.

The V gene is TRBV7-6, the J gene TRBJ1-4, with a tentative D call TRBD1 (5 bases). CDR3 length: 14 residues. The V gene lost 1 base and the J gene lost 5 bases, with 8 bases spanning the gap. Germline V gene lookup returns CDR1 SGHVS and CDR2 FNYEAQ. CDR3 coding DNA: TGTGCCAGCAGCTTAGGCCAGGGAAATGAAAAACTGTTTTTT. Protein sequence: CASSLGQGNEKLFF.

The chain carries TRBV19 and TRBJ1-2; 7 nucleotides agree with TRBD1. The junction had 7 bases not matched to a gene; V was cut back by 4 bases and J by 5 bases. The CDR3 sequence is 14 residues long. Germline CDR1 is LNHDA and CDR2 is SQIVND (reference sequence). CDR3 DNA sequence: TGTGCCAGTAGTAGAACAGGGGAGTTATATGGCTACACCTTC. Residues: CASSRTGELYGYTF. The full variable domain, with the rest looked up from reference TRBV19 and TRBJ1-2, is DGGITQSPKYLFRKEGQNVTLSCEQNLNHDAMYWYRQDPGQGLRLIYYSQIVNDFQKGDIAEGYSVSREKKESFPLTVTSAQKNPTAFYLCASSRTGELYGYTFGSGTRLTVV.

This clone was seen only a few times. V and J are TRBV6-5 and TRBJ1-1, with D possibly matching TRBD1 (5 bases). The germline V gene encodes CDR1 MNHEY and CDR2 SVGAGI. V lost 2 bases and J 11 bases, leaving 9 bases between the germline ends. This CDR3 is built from 11 residues. The CDR3 DNA is TGTGCCAGCAGTTACAGGGGTAGGGCTTTCTTT. Its translation is CASSYRGRAFF.

The chain combines TRBV5-5 with TRBJ2-5; 8 positions agree with TRBD1. CDR1 is SGHKS and CDR2 is YYEKEE in the germline V gene (reference sequence). The CDR3 consists of 15 residues. With V trimmed by 1 base and J by 5 bases, 7 bases remained unmatched. The CDR3 DNA reads as TGTGCCAGCAGCTTGCTCGGACAGGGAACCGAGACCCAGTACTTC. Its translation is CASSLLGQGTETQYF.

The chain carries TRBV10-3 and TRBJ2-7; 8 positions agree with TRBD1. The CDR3 consists of 17 residues. Germline V CDR1 and CDR2: ENHRY, SYGVKD. Losses at the gene ends were 0 bases for V and 0 bases for J; bases not matched to a gene: 7. In DNA form, the CDR3 reads TGTGCCATCAGTGAGTCGACTTCCGGGACAGGCTCCTACGAGCAGTACTTC. This encodes CAISESTSGTGSYEQYF.

The V and J genes are TRBV3-1 (or the pseudogene TRBV3-2) and TRBJ1-5; D might be TRBD1 (6 bases). CDR3 length: 15 amino acids. Trimming left V 4 bases short and J 0 bases short, with 10 bases between. Germline V gene data show CDR1 as LGHDT and CDR2 as YNNKEL (reference sequence). The CDR3 spells CASSPGVNSNQPQHF. CDR3 nucleotide sequence: TGTGCCAGCAGCCCAGGGGTTAATAGCAATCAGCCCCAGCATTTT.

This clone has a handful of counts. This chain joins TRBV7-9 and TRBJ1-5; D gene uncertain. With 5 bases removed from V and 5 bases from J, the gap between germline ends came to 13 bases. This CDR3 is 14 amino acids long. Per the germline V gene, CDR1 is SEHNR and CDR2 is FQNEAQ (reference sequence). The DNA of the CDR3 is TGTGCCAGCAGCCCGGTCGAGGGATATCAGCCCCAGCATTTT. Translating gives CASSPVEGYQPQHF.

This sequence joins TRBV6-5 and TRBJ1-4, with 7 bases fitting TRBD1. The length of the CDR3 is 14 residues. Losses at the gene ends were 6 bases for V and 7 bases for J; bases not matched to a gene: 8. Germline lookup yields CDR1 MNHEY and CDR2 SVGAGI. This CDR3 reads CASRSGGSGEKLFF. The CDR3, as DNA: TGTGCCAGCAGATCAGGGGGTTCGGGTGAAAAACTGTTTTTT.

Only a few counts were recorded for this clone. The chain uses TRBV7-9 and TRBJ1-2; D not certain. This CDR3 is 13 amino acids long. The germline CDR1 and CDR2 sequences are SEHNR and FQNEAQ (reference sequence). V dropped 5 bases and J dropped 8 bases, with 15 bases sitting between them. Here the CDR3 reads CASSPGPGMGYTF. The CDR3 nucleotides read TGTGCCAGCAGCCCCGGCCCGGGTATGGGCTACACCTTC.

The V gene is TRBV9, the J gene TRBJ1-1; D is possibly TRBD1 (6 bases). The ends were cut back, 3 bases at V and 0 bases at J, with 6 bases in the middle. Germline CDR1 and CDR2: SGDLS and YYNGEE. The CDR3 totals 13 residues. The CDR3 coding sequence is TGTGCCAGCAGCGGGGGGCTGAACACTGAAGCTTTCTTT. The encoded protein is CASSGGLNTEAFF. Supplemented by reference TRBV9 and TRBJ1-1, the full variable domain reads DSGVTQTPKHLITATGQRVTLRCSPRSGDLSVYWYQQSLDQGLQFLIQYYNGEERAKGNILERFSAQQFPDLHSELNLSSLELGDSALYFCASSGGLNTEAFFGQGTRLTVV.

The J gene is TRBJ2-1, the V gene TRBV2, with a tentative D call TRBD2 (6 bases). Per the germline V gene, CDR1 is SNHLY and CDR2 is FYNNEI. The CDR3 totals 15 residues. V lost 5 bases to trimming and J lost 0 bases, with 11 bases between them. CDR3 DNA sequence: TGTGCCAGCAGTCGGGAGCAAAGCTCCTACAATGAGCAGTTCTTC. Translating gives CASSREQSSYNEQFF.

The chain carries TRBV7-2 and TRBJ2-7; 7 bases fit TRBD1. The CDR3 is 14 amino acids. Germline trimming cut 4 bases from V and 3 bases from J; bases unmatched to any gene: 6. Germline V lookup: CDR1 SGHTA, CDR2 FQGNSA. CDR3 nucleotide sequence: TGTGCCAGCAGCTGGGGACAGCAAATCTACGAGCAGTACTTC. It codes for CASSWGQQIYEQYF.

This clone came up once. V and J are TRBV14 and TRBJ2-2; 10 positions agree with TRBD2. The V gene end was trimmed by 5 bases and the J gene end by 5 bases; junction bases not matched to a gene: 8. Germline V gene sequence: CDR1 SGHDN, CDR2 FVKESK. There are 16 residues in the CDR3. The CDR3 DNA follows: TGTGCCAGCAGCACCCGGACTAGCGGCTCGACCGGGGAGCTGTTTTTT. This sequence encodes CASSTRTSGSTGELFF.

This chain uses TRBV2 with TRBJ1-1, with D maybe TRBD1 (5 bases). Germline V gene lookup returns CDR1 SNHLY and CDR2 FYNNEI. The CDR3 runs 14 residues. The V gene lost 7 bases and the J gene lost 0 bases, with 12 bases spanning the gap. The CDR3 coding sequence is TGTGCCAGCACGCTGGACATAGTGAACACTGAAGCTTTCTTT. This translates into CASTLDIVNTEAFF.

This clone was seen more than once but under ten times. The V and J genes are TRBV3-1 (or the pseudogene TRBV3-2) and TRBJ1-6; the D is unclear. This CDR3 is built from 13 residues. CDR1 is LGHDT and CDR2 is YNNKEL in the germline V gene (reference sequence). Trimming removed 6 bases at V and 8 bases at J, with 11 bases between. CDR3 sequence (DNA): TGTGCCAGCAGTCCGAAGAGGGATTCACCCCTCCACTTT. It yields the protein CASSPKRDSPLHF.

This chain connects TRBV5-6 to TRBJ2-7; TRBD1 matches 8 bases. Germline loops: CDR1 SGHDT, CDR2 YYEEEE. After removal of 4 bases from V and 6 bases from J, the junction contained 6 bases not matched to a gene. The CDR3 consists of 13 residues. The DNA of the CDR3 is TGTGCCAGCAGCCTGGACAGGGTTAGCGAGCAGTACTTC. It codes for CASSLDRVSEQYF.

The chain has TRBV21-1 and TRBJ1-1. TRBV21-1 is marked as a pseudogene. CDR3 length: 12 residues. The DNA for the CDR3 is TGTGCCAACCTTGCGGGGGCGAGTGAAGCTTTCTTT. Its translation: CANLAGASEAFF.

This clone was seen just once. J is TRBJ1-2 and V is TRBV14, with unresolved D. CDR1 is SGHDN, CDR2 FVKESK, per germline. V dropped 0 bases and J dropped 4 bases, with 6 bases sitting between them. The CDR3 is made up of 13 amino acids. In DNA form, the CDR3 reads TGTGCCAGCAGCCAAGATTTGAGCTATGGCTACACCTTC. Encoded protein: CASSQDLSYGYTF.

CDR3 protein: CASSIDPKTGQRNTEAFF. The CDR3 nucleotides are TGTGCCAGTAGTATAGATCCGAAGACGGGACAGAGAAACACTGAAGCTTTCTTT. The chain couples TRBV19 to TRBJ1-1; 7 bases are a match to TRBD1. V lost 0 bases to trimming and J lost 2 bases; unmatched junction nucleotides: 12. Germline loops: CDR1 LNHDA, CDR2 SQIVND (reference sequence). The CDR3 loop spans 18 amino acids.

This clone was seen only a few times. The rearrangement uses TRBV24-1 and TRBJ1-6; D not certain. V gave up 5 bases and J gave up 0 bases, with 13 bases separating them. The CDR3 spans 17 residues. Per germline, CDR1 KGHDR and CDR2 SFDVKD. The CDR3, as DNA: TGTGCCACCAGTGTTCAACTCGGGAGCTCCTATAATTCACCCCTCCACTTT. This sequence encodes CATSVQLGSSYNSPLHF.

In its sample, this clone was seen once. This chain uses TRBV19 with TRBJ1-3, with D tentatively TRBD1 (5 bases). CDR1 and CDR2 from the germline V gene are LNHDA and SQIVND (reference sequence). The CDR3 has 14 amino acids. Trimming took off 4 bases at V and 3 bases at J, with 10 bases between the two ends. CDR3 coding DNA: TGTGCCAGTAGTAGGGGGGAACTTGGAAACACCATATATTTT. Encoded protein: CASSRGELGNTIYF.